What follows are 10 T cell receptor beta chains derived from one specimen sequenced in a study of CD8+CD57+ T cells in acquired aplastic anemia. Template material for TCR beta VDJ and CDR3 profiling consisted of genomic DNA. TCRdb fed the reads into MiXCR, producing one record per CDR3 protein. The table has around 180,000 distinct CDR3 sequences, roughly 63% seen once. The specimen sequenced was sorted CD4+, CD8+, or CD8+CD57+ T cells (not recorded which) from PBMCs. These TCRs come from a human donor in good health.

CDR3 nucleotides: TGCAGTGCTAGAGGCCACAGGGGGCCCGGGTCGTACAATGAGCAGTTCTTC. Amino acids: CSARGHRGPGSYNEQFF. The chain couples TRBV20-1 to TRBJ2-1, with TRBD1 matching over 9 bases. Germline assignment: CDR1 DFQATT and CDR2 SNEGSKA (reference sequence). Trimming took 1 base from V and 4 from J; bases not matched to a gene: 11. The CDR3 spans 17 residues.

For this clonotype: A much larger clone lies a single base off, so this may be a read error. Since no conserved phenylalanine or tryptophan closes the CDR3, a read error is the likely cause. V and J are TRBV6-5 and TRBJ2-2; the match to TRBD2 covers 12 bases. The CDR3 extends over 15 amino acids. Germline CDR1 reads MNHEY; CDR2 reads SVGAGI. The trim removed 2 bases at V and 8 bases at J, leaving 3 bases unmatched. CDR3 protein: CASSYSTSGRGELFL. The CDR3 DNA follows: TGTGCCAGCAGTTACAGTACTAGCGGGAGGGGGGAGCTGTTTCTT.

The chain joins TRBV5-1 to TRBJ2-2, with D unclear. Germline V gene data show CDR1 as SGHRS and CDR2 as YFSETQ. The length of the CDR3 is 14 residues. The V and J ends lost 0 bases and 4 bases respectively, with 7 bases between them. For the CDR3, the DNA is TGCGCCAGCAGCTTGGTAATCGGCACCGGGGAGCTGTTTTTT. This gives the protein CASSLVIGTGELFF.

The chain employs TRBV7-6 and TRBJ1-2; 8 bases map to TRBD1. The CDR3 extends over 13 amino acids. The junction had 3 bases not matched to a gene; V was cut back by 6 bases and J by 3 bases. Germline V lookup: CDR1 SGHVS, CDR2 FNYEAQ. CDR3 bases: TGTGCCAGCAGTACAGGGGGGGACTATGGCTACACCTTC. Its translation: CASSTGGDYGYTF. The whole variable domain, filled in from reference TRBV7-6 and TRBJ1-2, reads GAGVSQSPRYKVTKRGQDVALRCDPISGHVSLYWYRQALGQGPEFLTYFNYEAQQDKSGLPNDRFSAERPEGSISTLTIQRTEQRDSAMYRCASSTGGDYGYTFGSGTRLTVV.

This clonotype was seen once. The J gene is TRBJ2-5, the V gene TRBV12-3 or TRBV12-4; D is unclear. This CDR3 is built from 12 residues. V lost 9 bases, J lost 6 bases, and 14 bases lay in between. The DNA for the CDR3 is TGTGCCAGTACCGGTTTGGGCAAGACCCAGTACTTC. This sequence encodes CASTGLGKTQYF.

This chain connects TRBV7-9 to TRBJ1-2; 8 bases align to TRBD1. The CDR3 is made up of 12 amino acids. The V gene's germline CDR1 is SEHNR and CDR2 FQNEAQ (reference sequence). V was pared by 4 bases and J by 7 bases, with 2 bases of the junction left unmatched. CDR3 sequence reads: CASSSDRGGYTF. The CDR3, as DNA: TGTGCCAGCAGCTCAGACAGGGGTGGCTACACCTTC.

The chain combines TRBV20-1 with TRBJ2-6; D is uncertain. The germline V gene encodes CDR1 DFQATT and CDR2 SNEGSKA (reference sequence). The CDR3 loop spans 17 amino acids. The V gene lost 0 bases and the J gene lost 0 bases, with 12 bases spanning the gap. CDR3 DNA sequence: TGCAGTGCTAGAGATATTAGGCGCAACTCTGGGGCCAACGTCCTGACTTTC. It is translated as CSARDIRRNSGANVLTF.

The CDR3 region has the DNA TGTGCCAGTACCACGACTAGCGGGGGTGCTAGCACAGATACGCAGTATTTT. It translates to CASTTTSGGASTDTQYF. The chain combines TRBV19 with TRBJ2-3; 12 bases are a match to TRBD2. V lost 7 bases, J lost 0 bases, and 8 bases stayed unmatched. The CDR3 spans 17 residues. The germline gives CDR1 LNHDA, CDR2 SQIVND (reference sequence).

The sample holds many counts of this clonotype. This chain uses TRBV4-3 with TRBJ1-1, with 7 bases aligning to TRBD1. The J segment lost 1 base and the V segment lost 3 bases, leaving 8 bases of the junction unmatched. CDR3 length: 16 residues. Germline-derived CDR1 and CDR2 are LGHNA and YSLEER. The CDR3 nucleotides read TGCGCCAGCAGCCAGGCCTTGACAGGGTGGAACACTGAAGCTTTCTTT. Its translation is CASSQALTGWNTEAFF.

This clonotype was detected ten times or more. The chain couples TRBV5-1 to TRBJ2-1; 9 nucleotides agree with TRBD1. J lost 7 bases, V lost 5 bases, and 10 bases had no gene match. From germline, CDR1 is SGHRS and CDR2 YFSETQ. The CDR3 length is 15 residues. The CDR3 is CASSHTGGAGNEQFF. Written as DNA, the CDR3 is TGCGCCAGCAGTCATACAGGGGGCGCGGGTAATGAGCAGTTCTTC.